This T cell receptor (beta chain) emerged from a study of Tregs in tolerant kidney transplant recipients. On the study more broadly: Related graft donors supplied nonmyeloablative bone marrow transplants, and mixed chimerism was transient.

As regards this clone: Its antigen remains unknown.

Points from the study as a whole: Tolerant patients' donor-specific Tregs expanded beyond overall Tregs, suggesting antigen-driven growth.

The method was immunoSEQ multiplex PCR; TCRdb's version includes in-frame clones alone and lacks a portion of them. The repertoire includes some 64,000 clones, 98% of them detected once, and around 0.34% sits in the top ten. Per the germline V gene, CDR1 is SNHLY and CDR2 is FYNNEI. There are 16 residues in the CDR3. V shed 1 base and J 1 base; nucleotides not matched to a gene: 2. This chain uses TRBV2 with TRBJ2-2; TRBD1 matches at 8 bases. Sequencing was performed on Tregs from blood, taken before the transplant. The clonotype comes from a human donor who received a combined kidney and bone marrow transplant. CDR3 region: CASSEDGTGNTGELFF. In DNA, the CDR3 is TGTGCCAGCAGTGAAGACGGGACAGGGAACACCGGGGAGCTGTTTTTT.